This section outlines one T cell receptor beta chain sequence together with its context. Original data processing: Using reference gene primer amplification, nucleated cell counts were estimated. Generated by immunoSEQ multiplex PCR, the TCRdb table keeps only in-frame clones and is missing some. For V, J and clone size, that table is used; D and trimming come from the DNA. The data show about 250,000 clones, about 85% seen once. This sample was taken from a study of blood T cell repertoires in COVID-19. Study information: Both acute and convalescent COVID-19 samples were obtained from the United States, Italy and Spain. Sample material is recorded as cDNA or gDNA derived from T cells, B-cell-depleted T cells, or PBMCs.

The Seattle site enrolled patients during active infection and followed them longitudinally. The V and J ends lost 5 bases and 8 bases respectively, with 12 bases between them. This CDR3 has 12 residues. The germline V gene encodes CDR1 MDHEN and CDR2 SYDVKM. The genes are TRBV28 and TRBJ1-1, with D perhaps TRBD1 (5 bases). The sample comprised peripheral blood. The sequence came from a human donor with COVID-19, enrolled during active disease. The donor label of this sample is uncertain. The CDR3 region has the DNA TGTGCCAGCAGTACTCCAGGGAGGGAAGCTTTCTTT. Amino acids: CASSTPGREAFF.